The text below deals with one T cell receptor beta chain. Its antigen remains unknown. The CDR3 sequence is 13 residues long. CDR1 and CDR2 from the germline V gene are SGHTA and FQGNSA. These data belong to a study of CXCR3-negative and CXCR3-positive naive CD8 T cells. General study results and limits: The study found CXCR3 expression partially decreased after cryopreservation and ran most assays on fresh PBMCs. Higher TRB CDR3 hydrophobicity marked CXCR3-positive naive cells relative to CXCR3-negative naive cells.

Through 5' RACE with UMI labels, the TRB cDNA libraries were prepared. TCRdb reworked the 5' RACE reads into one entry per CDR3 protein, no DNA. Its table lists 140,000 to 150,000 distinct CDR3 sequences. The sequencing input was naive CXCR3+ CD8+ T cells from blood. Subset indicated: CD45RO-CCR7+CD27+CD95- naive CD8+ T cells expressing CXCR3 (TNR3+). The chain is built from TRBV7-2 and TRBJ1-4. This clonotype was obtained from a human donor in good health. Some clones in this sample may be carry-over from other donors' samples. CDR3: CASSFSSNEKLFF.